The 3 T cell receptor beta chains given below trace back to one sample, sequenced in a study of blood T cell repertoires in COVID-19. Assay: immunoSEQ multiplex PCR; the TCRdb copy retains only in-frame clones and omits some. The sample yields approximately 270,000 clones, roughly 85% seen once. The sequenced sample was PBMCs or T cells enriched from blood (not recorded which). The receptor source for this set is a woman between 45 and 65 years old who had recovered from COVID-19.

The V gene is TRBV4-1, the J gene TRBJ2-6; 11 bases line up with TRBD2. The CDR3 extends over 16 amino acids. V was clipped by 4 bases and J by 4 bases; unmatched bases: 3. Germline lookup yields CDR1 MGHRA and CDR2 YSYEKL. CDR3 residues: CASSLRLAGGANVLTF. CDR3 DNA sequence: TGCGCCAGCAGCCTCAGACTAGCGGGGGGGGCCAACGTCCTGACTTTC.

The chain combines TRBV2 with TRBJ2-1, with 10 positions matching TRBD2. Germline V CDR1 and CDR2: SNHLY, FYNNEI. V lost 5 bases to trimming and J lost 8 bases; unmatched junction nucleotides: 9. This CDR3 region has 15 residues. CDR3 loop: CASSKSGTSAHEQFF. DNA of the CDR3: TGTGCCAGCAGTAAATCGGGGACTAGCGCCCATGAGCAGTTCTTC.

This clone was seen only a few times. V gene TRBV27 combines with J gene TRBJ2-7; 9 bases are a match to TRBD1. Germline V lookup: CDR1 MNHEY, CDR2 SMNVEV (reference sequence). The V segment lost 5 bases and the J segment 2 bases; nucleotides outside the gene matches: 10. There are 16 residues in the CDR3. The chain's CDR3 is CASSHFGTGLTYEQYF. Here the CDR3 DNA reads TGTGCCAGCAGTCACTTTGGGACAGGGTTGACCTACGAGCAGTACTTC.